The 28 T cell receptor beta chains in this list originate from one sample, sequenced in a study of T cell changes during pregnancy in multiple sclerosis. Clones were sequenced by immunoSEQ multiplex PCR, and TCRdb holds only the in-frame ones, with some missing. The table lists around 21,000 clones, more than 85% of them singletons. This specimen was CD8+ T cells from peripheral blood mononuclear cells, taken after pregnancy. The receptor set was obtained from a female donor in good health, enrolled as a control in a pregnancy study.

The chain uses TRBV5-6 and TRBJ2-7; a weak D match, TRBD2 (5 bases). With 6 bases removed from V and 6 bases from J, the gap between germline ends came to 13 bases. In germline, CDR1 is SGHDT, CDR2 YYEEEE. CDR3 length: 12 amino acids. The CDR3 region is CASTVSGVEQYF. The CDR3 DNA follows: TGTGCCAGCACCGTGTCCGGGGTCGAGCAGTACTTC.

The rearrangement joins TRBV13 to TRBJ1-1; D call uncertain. The CDR3 loop spans 14 amino acids. V was trimmed by 2 bases and J by 3 bases, leaving 10 bases between them. CDR1 and CDR2 from the germline V gene are PRHDT and FYEKMQ (reference sequence). This chain's CDR3 is CASSLIGVDTEAFF. CDR3 sequence (DNA): TGTGCCAGCAGCTTAATCGGGGTGGACACTGAAGCTTTCTTT.

The CDR3 is CASSLDSLAGGSYEQYF. Written as DNA, the CDR3 is TGTGCCAGCAGCTTAGACTCTCTAGCGGGAGGATCCTACGAGCAGTACTTC. The chain links TRBV11-2 to TRBJ2-7; TRBD2 agrees at 11 bases. Germline CDR1 is SGHAT and CDR2 is FQNNGV. V lost 0 bases and J lost 1; bases outside the gene matches: 5. The CDR3 runs to 17 residues.

Comments on this clone: The same CDR3 arises from other DNA sequences in this sample as well. This rearrangement joins TRBV27 to TRBJ2-1; the match to TRBD2 covers 15 bases. The CDR3 sequence is 15 residues long. Germline assignment: CDR1 MNHEY and CDR2 SMNVEV (reference sequence). Unmatched junction bases numbered 4, after V lost 6 bases and J lost 7 bases. DNA of the CDR3: TGTGCCAGCAGCCGCGGGACTAGCGGGAGGAATGAGCAGTTCTTC. As protein: CASSRGTSGRNEQFF.

This clone has only one observation. The chain employs TRBV19 and TRBJ2-7, with TRBD2 identical over 15 bases. This CDR3 region has 16 residues. Trimming cost V 3 bases and J 4 bases; bases outside gene matches: 4. Germline V gene lookup returns CDR1 LNHDA and CDR2 SQIVND (reference sequence). This chain's CDR3 is CASSIIGTSGRYEQYF. CDR3 DNA: TGTGCCAGTAGTATCATCGGGACTAGCGGGAGGTACGAGCAGTACTTC.

The chain is built from TRBV27 and TRBJ2-7; D is perhaps TRBD2 (7 bases). This CDR3 comprises 15 residues. V lost 3 bases and J lost 2, with 14 bases in between. From germline, CDR1 is MNHEY and CDR2 SMNVEV (reference sequence). The CDR3 sequence is CASSFPGGPPYEQYF. The CDR3 DNA follows: TGTGCCAGCAGTTTCCCCGGGGGGCCCCCCTACGAGCAGTACTTC.

This clone was seen a handful of times. The chain joins TRBV30 to TRBJ1-2, with TRBD1 identical over 8 bases. The CDR3 sequence is 13 residues long. V dropped 7 bases and J dropped 7; count of bases not matched to a gene: 11. Germline V gene lookup returns CDR1 GTSNPN and CDR2 SVGIG (reference sequence). The CDR3 sequence is CASSPQGASGYTF. The CDR3 nucleotides read TGTGCCTCCTCCCCTCAGGGGGCAAGTGGCTACACCTTC.

The chain couples TRBV27 to TRBJ2-7, with a weak D call TRBD2 (5 bases). Deletions cut 0 bases from V and 3 bases from J, with 15 bases between. This CDR3 comprises 16 residues. CDR1 MNHEY and CDR2 SMNVEV come from the germline V gene (reference sequence). This CDR3 is CASSLSSGIVDYEQYF. The CDR3 DNA is TGTGCCAGCAGTTTATCGTCCGGGATAGTTGACTACGAGCAGTACTTC.

This chain uses TRBV9 with TRBJ2-1; D perhaps matches TRBD2 (5 bases). The CDR3 is made up of 13 amino acids. With 7 bases removed from V and 3 bases from J, the gap between germline ends came to 11 bases. CDR1 is SGDLS and CDR2 is YYNGEE in the germline V gene. The CDR3 here is CASRPGDYNEQFF. The DNA for the CDR3 is TGTGCCAGCCGCCCCGGGGACTACAATGAGCAGTTCTTC.

This clone was picked up a small number of times. V usage is TRBV2 and J usage is TRBJ1-1, with TRBD1 identical over 7 bases. Germline V gene sequence: CDR1 SNHLY, CDR2 FYNNEI. With 0 bases clipped from V and 6 bases from J, the junction kept 4 bases outside the gene matches. The CDR3 totals 14 residues. The CDR3 reads CASSEAQGSSEAFF. CDR3 DNA sequence: TGTGCCAGCAGTGAAGCACAGGGGAGTTCTGAAGCTTTCTTT.

The V call is TRBV7-9, the J call TRBJ2-3; weak D call: TRBD2 (6 bases). The ends were cut back, 4 bases at V and 4 bases at J, with 18 bases in the middle. This CDR3 spans 16 amino acids. Germline loops: CDR1 SEHNR, CDR2 FQNEAQ (reference sequence). In nucleotides, the CDR3 is TGTGCCAGCAGCTCCGACCGCTTGGGGGAGGCAGATACGCAGTATTTT. It codes for CASSSDRLGEADTQYF.

The rearrangement joins TRBV28 to TRBJ2-7, with D perhaps matching TRBD1 (5 bases). Germline-derived CDR1 and CDR2 are MDHEN and SYDVKM. This CDR3 contains 14 residues. The V end was cut by 6 bases, the J end by 5 bases, with 17 bases between. CDR3 sequence: CASSHTGRVDEQYF. Written as DNA, the CDR3 is TGTGCCAGCAGCCACACGGGCAGGGTCGACGAGCAGTACTTC.

The chain joins TRBV27 to TRBJ2-1; TRBD2 aligns across 11 bases. CDR1 and CDR2 (germline): MNHEY, SMNVEV (reference sequence). The V gene end was trimmed by 4 bases and the J gene end by 5 bases; junction bases not matched to a gene: 7. The CDR3 contains 16 residues. The CDR3 sequence: CASSSPSGGRHNEQFF. CDR3 in DNA: TGTGCCAGCAGTTCACCTAGCGGGGGGCGCCACAATGAGCAGTTCTTC.

The table lists this clone with a count of one. This chain links TRBV7-8 with TRBJ2-5, with D possibly TRBD2 on 6 matching bases. With the DNA end fitting TRBJ2-7 better, the J assignment may be wrong. Per germline, CDR1 SGHVS and CDR2 FQNEAQ. The CDR3 runs to 16 residues. The CDR3, as DNA: TGTGCCAGCAGCTTACTTACCGGGGAGGTAGTGTACGAGCAGTACTTC. Translating gives CASSLLTGEVVYEQYF.

The J gene is TRBJ1-1, the V gene TRBV21-1; no DNA check was done on the table's D call, TRBD1. TRBV21-1 is reported as a pseudogene. The CDR3 is 16 residues long. Here the CDR3 DNA reads TGTGCCAGCAGCTTTAGTAGGGACAGGGGGCGGACTGAAGCTTTCTTT. Translating it yields CASSFSRDRGRTEAFF.

The V gene is TRBV5-1, the J gene TRBJ2-2; the match to TRBD1 covers 8 bases. After removal of 5 bases from V and 4 bases from J, the junction contained 4 bases not matched to a gene. Germline CDR1 and CDR2: SGHRS and YFSETQ. This CDR3 has 14 residues. CDR3 sequence: CASRVTGATGELFF. In nucleotides, the CDR3 is TGCGCCAGCAGGGTGACAGGGGCCACCGGGGAGCTGTTTTTT.

The chain recombines TRBV7-6 with TRBJ2-7; TRBD1 aligns across 7 bases. Unmatched junction bases numbered 2, after V lost 0 bases and J lost 3 bases. CDR3 length equals 14 residues. Germline V lookup: CDR1 SGHVS, CDR2 FNYEAQ. CDR3 nucleotide sequence: TGTGCCAGCAGCTTAGCGGGGGACAGCTACGAGCAGTACTTC. The encoded protein is CASSLAGDSYEQYF.

This chain joins TRBV11-2 and TRBJ2-3, with a weak D call TRBD2 (6 bases). Germline assignment: CDR1 SGHAT and CDR2 FQNNGV. V lost 2 bases and J lost 0, with 9 bases in between. CDR3 length: 15 residues. The DNA for the CDR3 is TGTGCCAGCAGCTTAATCCGGGGGAGCACAGATACGCAGTATTTT. Its protein is CASSLIRGSTDTQYF.

This rearrangement joins TRBV29-1 to TRBJ1-2; maybe TRBD1 (6 bases). Germline CDR1 SQVTM, CDR2 ANQGSEA. CDR3 length: 15 residues. The V gene lost 0 bases and the J gene lost 5 bases, with 16 bases spanning the gap. The CDR3, as DNA: TGCAGCGTTGAAGACAACCTGGACAGAGGATATGGCTACACCTTC. Protein product: CSVEDNLDRGYGYTF.

The chain employs TRBV4-3 and TRBJ2-3; D is possibly TRBD2 (5 bases). Per the germline V gene, CDR1 is LGHNA and CDR2 is YSLEER. The V end lost 3 bases, the J end lost 6 bases, and 13 bases lay between the germline ends. The CDR3 has 14 residues. This chain's CDR3 is CASSQSRGYDTQYF. The CDR3 DNA reads TGCGCCAGCAGCCAGTCACGGGGATACGATACGCAGTATTTT.

This clone was counted a single time. This chain joins TRBV5-1 and TRBJ1-4; TRBD1 is a possible D gene (5 bases). The CDR3 totals 14 residues. With 0 bases removed from V and 8 bases from J, the gap between germline ends came to 11 bases. Germline loops: CDR1 SGHRS, CDR2 YFSETQ. CDR3 region: CASSLAGGEEKLFF. The CDR3 DNA reads TGCGCCAGCAGCTTGGCCGGGGGGGAAGAAAAACTGTTTTTT.

The chain has TRBV5-6 and TRBJ2-4, with 7 bases fitting TRBD1. The germline V gene has CDR1 SGHDT and CDR2 YYEEEE. V shed 2 bases and J 8 bases; nucleotides not matched to a gene: 10. This CDR3 has 15 residues. The CDR3 DNA is TGTGCCAGCAGCTTCCTTACAGGGGTTGATGACATTCAGTACTTC. Protein product: CASSFLTGVDDIQYF.

The chain carries TRBV19 and TRBJ2-1, with a possible D match to TRBD2 (6 bases). CDR3 length equals 15 residues. Germline CDR1 is LNHDA and CDR2 is SQIVND (reference sequence). V lost 3 bases and J lost 5, with 14 bases in between. The CDR3 region is CASSMGGGYNNEQFF. Here the CDR3 DNA reads TGTGCCAGTAGTATGGGAGGCGGTTACAACAATGAGCAGTTCTTC.

Only one count was recorded for this clone. The CDR3 nucleotides read TGTGCCAGCAGCGTGGGGACACACAATGAGCAGTTCTTC. Its protein is CASSVGTHNEQFF. V usage is TRBV9 and J usage is TRBJ2-1, with D perhaps matching TRBD1 (6 bases). CDR1 SGDLS and CDR2 YYNGEE come from the germline V gene. CDR3 size: 13 residues. The ends were cut back, 2 bases at V and 5 bases at J, with 8 bases in the middle.

This chain links TRBV10-3 with TRBJ2-1; 7 bases align to TRBD2. With 3 bases clipped from V and 8 bases from J, the junction kept 4 bases outside the gene matches. The CDR3 runs to 13 residues. Germline loops: CDR1 ENHRY, CDR2 SYGVKD. DNA of the CDR3: TGTGCCATCAGTGAAGGGGCGGGGGATGAGCAGTTCTTC. Its protein is CAISEGAGDEQFF.

The rearrangement joins TRBV5-4 to TRBJ2-3; no reliable D call. V dropped 2 bases and J dropped 0 bases, with 10 bases sitting between them. The CDR3 totals 15 residues. Germline V lookup: CDR1 SGHNT, CDR2 YYREEE (reference sequence). The CDR3 region is CASSFEEASTDTQYF. In DNA, the CDR3 is TGTGCCAGCAGCTTTGAAGAGGCTAGCACAGATACGCAGTATTTT.

This clone was observed a single time. The V and J genes are TRBV19 and TRBJ2-1, with unresolved D. V lost 2 bases and J lost 3, with 5 bases in between. The CDR3 contains 13 residues. Germline V CDR1 and CDR2: LNHDA, SQIVND (reference sequence). CDR3: CASSIWLYNEQFF. CDR3 DNA: TGTGCCAGTAGTATATGGCTCTACAATGAGCAGTTCTTC.

The chain is built from TRBV9 and TRBJ1-2, with D tentatively TRBD1 (5 bases). The CDR3 spans 13 residues. V gave up 4 bases and J gave up 6 bases, with 13 bases separating them. The germline CDR1 and CDR2 sequences are SGDLS and YYNGEE. This CDR3 is CASSSRGGDGYTF. The CDR3 coding sequence is TGTGCCAGCAGCTCCCGCGGAGGGGATGGCTACACCTTC.